This TCR beta chain was sequenced for a study of T cell responses to AZD1222 COVID-19 vaccine (dated by TCRdb to the early 2020s). A note on the overall study: AZD1222 recipients given second doses at about 4 weeks or at about 12 weeks were pooled, since spike-specific TCR depth and breadth were not found to differ between the two schedules. Trial participants were enrolled by age into 18-55, 56-69 and 70-plus year subgroups, with around 150, 28 and 57 TCR-sequenced participants respectively. TCR sequencing was performed for 230 to 250 trial participants, of whom some 200 were given two doses of AZD1222 and approximately 25 were given two doses of MenACWY control vaccine.

The CDR3 regions of human TCRbeta chains were analyzed by immunosequencing. The authors' analysis ran thus. TCRs in the repertoires were compared against a reference library of SARS-CoV-2-specific TCRs that had been generated with the MIRA antigen-specificity platform. Breadth was defined as the fraction of unique TCRs that were SARS-CoV-2-associated, and depth was defined as the fraction of total T cells that were SARS-CoV-2-associated. Using the MIRA data, each spike-specific TCR was mapped to the spike region that the TCR reacts to and placed in a CD4 or CD8 class. Log10-transformed breadth and depth values were compared by one-way ANOVA with Sidak's multiple comparisons tests. In TCRdb, the immuneACCESS table is reduced to in-frame sequences with V and J assigned. These tables do not hold every clone; where another copy was compared, an unresolved V gene accounts for under half, and the others remain unexplained. That table supplies the V and J calls and clone size; D and trimming were determined from the DNA. This sample lists more than 95,000 clones; around 91% were detected once. Clones ranked in the top ten supply roughly a sixth of the sample.

Study-wide findings and limitations: Reportedly, almost half of the unique spike-specific TCRs recognized epitopes lying outside the regions that are mutated in the B.1.351 and B.1.1.7 variants. Participants were mostly white British and included more females than males, and it was suggested by the authors that clonal diversity may have been underestimated. Because no day 14 peak-response samples were available, the repertoires could be characterized only after the peak T cell response. Only a handful of AZD1222 recipients were SARS-CoV-2 seropositive at baseline, limiting conclusions about previously exposed vaccinees. A significant rise in spike-specific TCR breadth and depth was observed after two AZD1222 doses relative to day 0 and relative to MenACWY recipients. In the small 56-69-year group, the increase in depth fell short of significance, most likely because of low power. The whole spike protein was spanned by vaccine-associated CD4 TCRs, and dominant responses were seen in regions 160-218 and 743-854.

Sequences SGHRS (CDR1) and YFSETQ (CDR2) are obtained from the germline V gene. The CDR3, from cysteine to phenylalanine, totals 13 residues. The kept DNA is CDR3 alone, 39 bases in frame from the first base. V gives up 0 bases and J gives up 3 bases, and the segment between their germline ends measures 7 bases. Per the publication, the time point label means: baseline before first vaccination. Vaccinee samples came from UK trials COV001 and COV002, including a single-blind randomized controlled phase 2/3 trial of AZD1222 (ChAdOx1 nCoV-19) in healthy adults. For TCRbeta chain sequencing, PBMC samples were collected from trial participants at day 0 and at day 28 after the second dose. Points on this clone: The antigen this receptor binds is unknown. No base quality values were provided; no much bigger clone lies one nucleotide off.

The source is an adult in good health. The sequence links TRBV5-1 to TRBJ2-7; D gene: possibly TRBD1, on 5 matching bases. Specimen: peripheral blood, collected on day 0 of AZD1222 vaccination. The CDR3 is CASSLAGFYEQYF. The bases read TGCGCCAGCAGCTTGGCAGGGTTCTACGAGCAGTACTTC.